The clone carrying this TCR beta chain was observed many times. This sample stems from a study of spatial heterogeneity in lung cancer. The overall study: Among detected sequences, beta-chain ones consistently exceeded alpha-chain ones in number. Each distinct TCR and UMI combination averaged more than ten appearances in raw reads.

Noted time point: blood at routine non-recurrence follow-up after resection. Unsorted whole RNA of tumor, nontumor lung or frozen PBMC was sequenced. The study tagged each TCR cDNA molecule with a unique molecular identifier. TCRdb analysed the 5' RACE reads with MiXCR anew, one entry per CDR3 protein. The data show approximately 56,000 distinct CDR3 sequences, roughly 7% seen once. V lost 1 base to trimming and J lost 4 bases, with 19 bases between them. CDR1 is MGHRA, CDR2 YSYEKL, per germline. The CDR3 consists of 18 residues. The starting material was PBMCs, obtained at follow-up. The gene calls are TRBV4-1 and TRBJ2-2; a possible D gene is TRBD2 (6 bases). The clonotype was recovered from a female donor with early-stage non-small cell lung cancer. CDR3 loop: CASSQVGGRRRRTGELFF. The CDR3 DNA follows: TGCGCCAGCAGCCAAGTAGGAGGGCGGCGACGTCGCACCGGGGAGCTGTTTTTT.